These T cell receptor beta chains were read from a single sample in a study of T cells expressing NK-cell markers. TCRdb re-called the 5' RACE reads, yielding one record per CDR3 amino acid sequence without DNA. This listing includes a few hundred thousand distinct CDR3 sequences. The sequenced material came from blood T cells: a sorted CD56 or NKG2C T cell subset, CD4+ or CD8+ T cells, or bulk PBMC T cells (not recorded which). All receptors come from a man between 18 and 35 years old in good health. CDR3s include the opening cysteine and the closing phenylalanine or tryptophan. The listing skips clone size in some rows; elsewhere it reads once, few, many or a size class.

abundance	j_gene	v_gene	CDR3aa
-	TRBJ2-5	TRBV27	CASSLERAVGTQYF
-	TRBJ2-7	TRBV20-1	CSAKLPGIGYEQYF
-	TRBJ1-5	TRBV7-3	CASSLTPTGYNQPQHF
-	TRBJ2-3	TRBV25-1	CASSDPWTSQYF
-	TRBJ2-2	TRBV7-9	CASSPLTGHTGELFF
-	TRBJ2-1	TRBV20-1	CSARKTGGNEQFF
-	TRBJ1-4	TRBV29-1	CSVGDRGRKLFF
-	TRBJ2-1	TRBV12-3/TRBV12-4	CASSPQETGTRRNEQFF
-	TRBJ2-3	TRBV7-9	CASSLRREPDTQYF
-	TRBJ1-2	TRBV20-1	CSATGGEVYGYTF
-	TRBJ2-1	TRBV11-2	CASSSQSGHEQFF
-	TRBJ1-5	TRBV6-5	CASSYDRPEGVRDQPQHF
-	TRBJ1-2	TRBV10-3	CAISGVRAYGYTF
-	TRBJ2-7	TRBV7-8	CASSLDWGQGAYEQYF
-	TRBJ2-5	TRBV20-1	CSPKRGAALETQYF
-	TRBJ2-3	TRBV29-1	CSVAGTEAPLPDTQYF
-	TRBJ1-5	TRBV5-5	CASSLDPGNQPQHF
-	TRBJ1-4	TRBV5-1	CASSLTGENEKLFF
-	TRBJ2-5	TRBV7-2	CASSSGARAQETQYF
-	TRBJ2-3	TRBV21-1	CASSNLPSTDTQYF
-	TRBJ2-5	TRBV7-2	CASSFGLAGGEETQYF
-	TRBJ2-3	TRBV6-5	CASSYSRAGVGGTDTQYF
-	TRBJ2-1	TRBV7-8	CASSLADWYNEQFF
-	TRBJ2-4	TRBV7-2	CASSPSWENIQYF
-	TRBJ2-1	TRBV13	CASSSGTFGEQFF
-	TRBJ2-1	TRBV2	CATGETSGELRGQFF
-	TRBJ2-7	TRBV3-1	CASSQQGSGSYEQYF
-	TRBJ1-2	TRBV12-3/TRBV12-4	CASSPLGGEDTF
-	TRBJ2-3	TRBV7-9	CASSLGTEAQYF
-	TRBJ2-1	TRBV5-1	CASSLAPPGGAGGGEQFF
-	TRBJ2-6	TRBV5-1	CASSSQGAGANVLTF
-	TRBJ2-4	TRBV7-8	CASSTSPPGQKNIQYF
-	TRBJ2-1	TRBV14	CASSTRLRTSAQSSYNEQFF
-	TRBJ1-1	TRBV7-3	CASSSAGGTITEAFF
-	TRBJ1-1	TRBV30	CAWRYPNTEAFF
-	TRBJ2-7	TRBV5-1	CASSLELIRDSTFEQYF
-	TRBJ2-7	TRBV12-3/TRBV12-4	CASSHRGLGSYEQYF
-	TRBJ2-2	TRBV20-1	CSARDKGRGLTGELFF
-	TRBJ2-1	TRBV12-3/TRBV12-4	CASSPTGSSYNEQFF
-	TRBJ2-1	TRBV9	CASSVGPDFEQFF
-	TRBJ2-2	TRBV6-2/TRBV6-3	CASSYPDRLFF
-	TRBJ2-5	TRBV7-6	CASSPFGRGQKTQYF
-	TRBJ2-1	TRBV12-3/TRBV12-4	CASSPGTYNEQFF
-	TRBJ2-5	TRBV3-1	CASSQVAELGVLAGQETQYF
-	TRBJ1-4	TRBV24-1	CATSDGDRGEKLFF
-	TRBJ2-7	TRBV7-9	CASSPWGQSYEQYF
-	TRBJ2-5	TRBV24-1	CAIQDRGREETQYF
-	TRBJ2-3	TRBV3-1	CASSRGLAGGRTDTQYF
medium-sized	TRBJ2-7	TRBV5-1	CASSLDEPYEQYF
-	TRBJ2-1	TRBV3-1	CASSFSPGLATNNEQFF
-	TRBJ2-1	TRBV11-2	CASSPGVRRDNEQFF
-	TRBJ2-5	TRBV7-2	CASRKTSLTETQYF
-	TRBJ1-3	TRBV11-2	CASSRYGTDGNTIYF